This TCR beta chain was recovered during a study of cytomegalovirus exposure and HLA in healthy donors. About the study: The early release's HLA-typed donors yielded 65 million to 85 million unique TCRs. Whole-study results and caveats: Later on, an analysis showed TCR association rates differing by HLA locus, with DRB1 the most and HLA-C the fewest. Associated with cytomegalovirus, according to the listing, were 170 or so TCR beta chains.

In regard to this clone: Its antigen remains unknown.

The V end lost 4 bases, the J end lost 3 bases, and 8 bases lay between the germline ends. The CDR3 covers 13 residues. The germline CDR1 and CDR2 sequences are MGHRA and YSYEKL. Regarding donors, all were healthy bone marrow donors. PCR involved 60 Vbeta and 13 Jbeta primers. Produced via immunoSEQ multiplex PCR; TCRdb's table is partial and in-frame only. The data hold tens of thousands of clones, with less than 8% observed a single time. The sequence derives from a man in his fifties in good health and CMV-seronegative. The chain couples TRBV4-1 to TRBJ2-3, with TRBD2 as a possible D gene (6 bases). The sequenced material came from PBMCs. CDR3 loop: CASSLGTTDTQYF. The CDR3 nucleotides read TGCGCCAGCAGCCTCGGGACTACAGATACGCAGTATTTT.